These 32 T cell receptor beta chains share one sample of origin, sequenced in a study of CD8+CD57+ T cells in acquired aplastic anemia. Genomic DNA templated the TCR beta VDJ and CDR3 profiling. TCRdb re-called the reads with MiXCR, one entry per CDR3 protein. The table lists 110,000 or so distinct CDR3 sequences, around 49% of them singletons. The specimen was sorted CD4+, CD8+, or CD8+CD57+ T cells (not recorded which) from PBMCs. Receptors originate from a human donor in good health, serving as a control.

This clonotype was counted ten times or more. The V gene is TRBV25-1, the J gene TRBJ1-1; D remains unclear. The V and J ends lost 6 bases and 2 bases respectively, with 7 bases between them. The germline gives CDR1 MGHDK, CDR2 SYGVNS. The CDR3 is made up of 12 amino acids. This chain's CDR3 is CASSRGNTEAFF. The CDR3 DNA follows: TGTGCCAGCAGCCGGGGAAACACTGAAGCTTTCTTT.

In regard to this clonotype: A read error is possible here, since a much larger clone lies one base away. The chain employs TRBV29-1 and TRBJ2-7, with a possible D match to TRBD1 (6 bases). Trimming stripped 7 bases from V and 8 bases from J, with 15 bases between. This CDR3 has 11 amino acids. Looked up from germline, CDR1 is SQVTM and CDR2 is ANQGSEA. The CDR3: CSGKQGNKQYF. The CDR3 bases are TGCAGCGGCAAACAGGGTAACAAGCAGTACTTC.

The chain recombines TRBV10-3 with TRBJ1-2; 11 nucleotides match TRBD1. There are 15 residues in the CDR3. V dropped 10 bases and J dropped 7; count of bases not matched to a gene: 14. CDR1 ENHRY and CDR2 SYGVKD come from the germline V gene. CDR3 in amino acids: CASSLQTGTGGGYTF. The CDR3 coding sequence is TGTGCCAGCAGCCTACAAACCGGGACAGGGGGTGGCTACACCTTC.

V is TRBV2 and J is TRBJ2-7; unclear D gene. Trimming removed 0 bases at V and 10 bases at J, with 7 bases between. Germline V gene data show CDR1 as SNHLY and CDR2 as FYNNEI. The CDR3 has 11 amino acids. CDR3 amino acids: CASSEASIQYF. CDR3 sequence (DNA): TGTGCCAGCAGTGAAGCATCCATACAGTACTTC.

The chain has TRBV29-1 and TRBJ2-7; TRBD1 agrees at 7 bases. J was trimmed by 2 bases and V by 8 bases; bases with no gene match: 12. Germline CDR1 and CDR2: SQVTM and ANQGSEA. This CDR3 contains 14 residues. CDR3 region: CSSQGQEEPYEQYF. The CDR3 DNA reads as TGCAGCTCCCAAGGACAGGAGGAACCCTACGAGCAGTACTTC.

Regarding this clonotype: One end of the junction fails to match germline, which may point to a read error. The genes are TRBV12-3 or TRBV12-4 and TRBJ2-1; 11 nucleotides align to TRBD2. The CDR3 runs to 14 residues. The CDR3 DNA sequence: TGTGCCACCACCGGGACTAGCGGCAACAATGAGCAGCTCTTC. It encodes CATTGTSGNNEQLF.

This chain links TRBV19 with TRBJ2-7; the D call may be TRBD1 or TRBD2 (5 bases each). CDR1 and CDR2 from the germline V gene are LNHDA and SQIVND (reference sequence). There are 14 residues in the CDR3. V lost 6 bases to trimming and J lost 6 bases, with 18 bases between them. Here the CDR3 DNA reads TGTGCCAGTAGCCCCATCGGCAGGGCGGGCGAGCAGTACTTC. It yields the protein CASSPIGRAGEQYF.

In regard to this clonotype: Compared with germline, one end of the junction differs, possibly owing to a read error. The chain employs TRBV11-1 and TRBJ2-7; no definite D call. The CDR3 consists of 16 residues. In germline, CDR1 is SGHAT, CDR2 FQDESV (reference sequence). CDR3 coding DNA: TGTGCCAGCAGCTTAGCGCCTCCAGAACACTCCTGCGAGCAGTACTTT. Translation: CASSLAPPEHSCEQYF.

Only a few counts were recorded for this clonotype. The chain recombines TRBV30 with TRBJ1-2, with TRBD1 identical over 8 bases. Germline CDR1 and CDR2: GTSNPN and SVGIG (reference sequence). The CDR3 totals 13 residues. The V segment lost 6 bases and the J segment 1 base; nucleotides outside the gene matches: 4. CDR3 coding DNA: TGTGCCTGCTACAGGGGGGGTAACTATGGCTACACCTTC. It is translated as CACYRGGNYGYTF.

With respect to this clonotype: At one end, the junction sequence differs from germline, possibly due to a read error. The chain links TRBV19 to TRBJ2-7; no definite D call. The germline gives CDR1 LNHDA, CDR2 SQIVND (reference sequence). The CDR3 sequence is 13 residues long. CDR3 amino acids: CASSITSSSEQYF. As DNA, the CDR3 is TGTGCCAGTAGTATCACTTCATCCTCCGAGCAGTACTTC. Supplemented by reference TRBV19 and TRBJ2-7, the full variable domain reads DGGITQSPKYLFRKEGQNVTLSCEQNLNHDAMYWYRQDPGQGLRLIYYSQIVNDFQKGDIAEGYSVSREKKESFPLTVTSAQKNPTAFYLCASSITSSSEQYFGPGTRLTVT.

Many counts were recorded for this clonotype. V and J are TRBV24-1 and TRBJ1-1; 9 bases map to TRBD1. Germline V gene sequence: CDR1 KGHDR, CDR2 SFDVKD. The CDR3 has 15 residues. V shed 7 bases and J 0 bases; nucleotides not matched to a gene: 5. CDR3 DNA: TGTGCCACCAGGGGGACAGGGAGTATGAACACTGAAGCTTTCTTT. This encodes CATRGTGSMNTEAFF.

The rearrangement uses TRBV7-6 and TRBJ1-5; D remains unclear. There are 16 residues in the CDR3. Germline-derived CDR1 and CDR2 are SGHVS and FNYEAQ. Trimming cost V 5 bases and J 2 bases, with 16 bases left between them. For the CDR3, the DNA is TGTGCCAGCAGCGAAAACCTCGGAGAAGGCAATCAGCCCCAGCATTTT. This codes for CASSENLGEGNQPQHF.

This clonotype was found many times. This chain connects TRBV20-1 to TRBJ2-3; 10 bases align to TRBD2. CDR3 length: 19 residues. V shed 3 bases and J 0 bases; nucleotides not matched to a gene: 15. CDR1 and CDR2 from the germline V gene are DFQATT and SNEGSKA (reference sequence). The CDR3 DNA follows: TGCAGTGCTAGCGGGCTAGCGGGGGCCCAGTATTCTAGCACAGATACGCAGTATTTT. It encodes CSASGLAGAQYSSTDTQYF.

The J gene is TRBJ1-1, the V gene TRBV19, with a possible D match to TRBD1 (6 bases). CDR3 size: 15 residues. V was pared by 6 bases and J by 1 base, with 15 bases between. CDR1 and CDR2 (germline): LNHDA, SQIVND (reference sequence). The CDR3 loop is CASSVKGGRNTEAFF. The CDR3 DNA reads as TGTGCCAGTAGCGTTAAAGGGGGAAGGAACACTGAAGCTTTCTTT. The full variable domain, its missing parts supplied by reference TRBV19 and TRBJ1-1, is DGGITQSPKYLFRKEGQNVTLSCEQNLNHDAMYWYRQDPGQGLRLIYYSQIVNDFQKGDIAEGYSVSREKKESFPLTVTSAQKNPTAFYLCASSVKGGRNTEAFFGQGTRLTVV.

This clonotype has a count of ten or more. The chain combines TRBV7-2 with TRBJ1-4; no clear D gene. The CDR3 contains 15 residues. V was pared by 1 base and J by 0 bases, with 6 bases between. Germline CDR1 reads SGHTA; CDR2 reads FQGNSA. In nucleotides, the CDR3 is TGTGCCAGCAGCTTAGAAAAGGCAACTAATGAAAAACTGTTTTTT. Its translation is CASSLEKATNEKLFF.

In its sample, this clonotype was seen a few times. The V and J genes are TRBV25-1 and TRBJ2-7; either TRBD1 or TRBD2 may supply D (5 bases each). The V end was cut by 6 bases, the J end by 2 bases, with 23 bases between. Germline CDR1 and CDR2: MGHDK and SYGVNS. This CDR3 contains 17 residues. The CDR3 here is CASSVVGTAYTPYEQYF. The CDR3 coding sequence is TGTGCCAGCAGCGTTGTGGGGACGGCGTATACACCCTACGAGCAGTACTTC.

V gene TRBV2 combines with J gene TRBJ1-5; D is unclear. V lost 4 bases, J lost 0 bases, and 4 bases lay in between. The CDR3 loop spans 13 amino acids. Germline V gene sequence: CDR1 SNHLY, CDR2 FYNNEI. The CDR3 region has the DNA TGTGCCAGCAGTGCGGATAGCAATCAGCCCCAGCATTTT. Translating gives CASSADSNQPQHF.

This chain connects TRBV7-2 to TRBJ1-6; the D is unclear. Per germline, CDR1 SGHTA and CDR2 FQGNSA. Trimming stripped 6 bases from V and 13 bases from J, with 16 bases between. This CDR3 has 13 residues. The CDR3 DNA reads TGTGCCAGCAGACCCCGCGGGGAAGGGCCCCTCCACTTT. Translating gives CASRPRGEGPLHF.

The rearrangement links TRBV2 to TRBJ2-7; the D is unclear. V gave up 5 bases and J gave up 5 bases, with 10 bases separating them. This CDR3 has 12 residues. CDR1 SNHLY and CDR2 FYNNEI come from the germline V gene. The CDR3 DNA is TGTGCCAGCAGTCCACTTGTCCACGAGCAGTACTTC. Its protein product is CASSPLVHEQYF.

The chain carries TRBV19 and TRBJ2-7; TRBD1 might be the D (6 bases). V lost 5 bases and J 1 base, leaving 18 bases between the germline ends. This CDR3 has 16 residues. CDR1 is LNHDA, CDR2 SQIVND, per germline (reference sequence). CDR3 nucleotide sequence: TGTGCCAGTAGTGCGCAACGGCCAGGGGAGTCCTACGAGCAGTACTTC. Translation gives CASSAQRPGESYEQYF.

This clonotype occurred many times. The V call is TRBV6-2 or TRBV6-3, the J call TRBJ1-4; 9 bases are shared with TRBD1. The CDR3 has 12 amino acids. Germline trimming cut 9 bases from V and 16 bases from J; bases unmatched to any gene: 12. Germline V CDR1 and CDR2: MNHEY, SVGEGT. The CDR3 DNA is TGTGCCAGACCCGGGACAGGGCCCGTTCGGTTTTTT. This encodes CARPGTGPVRFF.

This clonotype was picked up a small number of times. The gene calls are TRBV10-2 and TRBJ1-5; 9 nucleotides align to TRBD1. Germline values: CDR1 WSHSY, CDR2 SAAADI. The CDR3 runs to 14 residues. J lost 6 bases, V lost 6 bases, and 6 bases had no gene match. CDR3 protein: CASRKGQGSQPQHF. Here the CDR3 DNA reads TGCGCCAGCAGGAAGGGACAGGGTAGTCAGCCCCAGCATTTT.

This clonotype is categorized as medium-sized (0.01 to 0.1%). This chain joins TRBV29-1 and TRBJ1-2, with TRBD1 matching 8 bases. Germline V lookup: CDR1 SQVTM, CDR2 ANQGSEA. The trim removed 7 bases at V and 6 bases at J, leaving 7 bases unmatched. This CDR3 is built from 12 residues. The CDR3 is CSASGGNNGYTF. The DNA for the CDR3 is TGCAGCGCGTCAGGGGGCAACAATGGCTACACCTTC.

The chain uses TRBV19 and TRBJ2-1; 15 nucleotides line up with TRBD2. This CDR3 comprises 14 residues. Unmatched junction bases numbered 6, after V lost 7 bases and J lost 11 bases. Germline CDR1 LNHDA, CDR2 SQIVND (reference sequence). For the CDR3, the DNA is TGTGCCAGTACCGGACTAGCGGGGGGGGAAAAGCAGTTCTTC. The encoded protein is CASTGLAGGEKQFF.

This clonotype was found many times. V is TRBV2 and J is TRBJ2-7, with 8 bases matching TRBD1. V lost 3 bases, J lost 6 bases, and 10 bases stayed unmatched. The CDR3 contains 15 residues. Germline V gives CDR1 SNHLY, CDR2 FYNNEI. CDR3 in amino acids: CASSDPGTGGTEQYF. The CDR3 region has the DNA TGTGCCAGCAGTGACCCCGGGACAGGTGGTACCGAGCAGTACTTC.

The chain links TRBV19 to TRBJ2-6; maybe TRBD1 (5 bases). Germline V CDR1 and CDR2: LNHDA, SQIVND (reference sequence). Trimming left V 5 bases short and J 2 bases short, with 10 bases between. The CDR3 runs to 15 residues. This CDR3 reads CASSLRAAGANVLTF. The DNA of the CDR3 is TGTGCCAGTAGTCTCAGGGCAGCTGGGGCCAACGTCCTGACTTTC.

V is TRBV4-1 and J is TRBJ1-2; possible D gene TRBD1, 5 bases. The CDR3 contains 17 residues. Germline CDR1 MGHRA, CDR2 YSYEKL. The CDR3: CTSSQEGQDDVYYGYTF. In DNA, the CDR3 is TGCACTAGCAGCCAAGAGGGGCAGGACGACGTTTATTATGGCTACACCTTC.

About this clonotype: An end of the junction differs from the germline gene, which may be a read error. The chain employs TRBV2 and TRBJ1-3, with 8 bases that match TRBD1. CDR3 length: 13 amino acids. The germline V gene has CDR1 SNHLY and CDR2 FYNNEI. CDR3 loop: CASSDRGGDTIYF. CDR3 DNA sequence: TGTGCCAGCAGCGACAGGGGTGGAGACACCATATATTTT.

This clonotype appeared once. The CDR3 spells CASSIPGLGTDTQHF. The CDR3 nucleotides are TGTGCCAGTAGTATTCCGGGGTTAGGCACAGATACGCAGCATTTT. The chain couples TRBV19 to TRBJ2-3; D gene unclear. The closer fit of TRBJ1-5 to the DNA end suggests the J call may be wrong. Germline V CDR1 and CDR2: LNHDA, SQIVND (reference sequence). This CDR3 is 15 amino acids long.

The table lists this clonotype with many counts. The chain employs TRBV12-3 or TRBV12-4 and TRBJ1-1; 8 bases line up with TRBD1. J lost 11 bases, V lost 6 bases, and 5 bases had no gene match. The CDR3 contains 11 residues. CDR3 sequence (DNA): TGTGCCAGCAGCCTGACAGGGGCCGCTTTCTTT. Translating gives CASSLTGAAFF.

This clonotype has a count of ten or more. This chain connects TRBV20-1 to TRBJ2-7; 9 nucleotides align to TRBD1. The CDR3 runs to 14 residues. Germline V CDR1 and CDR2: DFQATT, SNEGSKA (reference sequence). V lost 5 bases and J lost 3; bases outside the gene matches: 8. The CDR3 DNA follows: TGCAGTGCTGAAGGACAGGGGCTTAACTACGAGCAGTACTTC. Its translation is CSAEGQGLNYEQYF.

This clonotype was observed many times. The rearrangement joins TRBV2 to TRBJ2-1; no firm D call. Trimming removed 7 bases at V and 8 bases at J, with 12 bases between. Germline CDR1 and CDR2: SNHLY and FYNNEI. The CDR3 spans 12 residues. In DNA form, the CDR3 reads TGTGCCAGCACGGTAGCCGAGGATGAGCAGTTCTTC. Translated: CASTVAEDEQFF.